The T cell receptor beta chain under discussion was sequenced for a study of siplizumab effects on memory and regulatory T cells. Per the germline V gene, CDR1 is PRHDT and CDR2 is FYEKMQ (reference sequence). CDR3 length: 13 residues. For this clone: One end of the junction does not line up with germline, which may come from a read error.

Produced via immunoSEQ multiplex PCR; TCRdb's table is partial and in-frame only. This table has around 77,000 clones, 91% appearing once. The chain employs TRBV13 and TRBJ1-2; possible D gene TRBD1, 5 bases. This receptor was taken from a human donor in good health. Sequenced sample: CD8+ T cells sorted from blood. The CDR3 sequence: CASSLGVWYGYTF. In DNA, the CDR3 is TGTGCCAGCAGCCTAGGGGTGTGGTATGGCTACACCTTC.